Listed here are 5 T cell receptor beta chains from one sample, sequenced in a study of control samples from healthy donors and cancer patients. Some clones are missing from TCRdb's copy, which holds only in-frame ones; the method was immunoSEQ multiplex PCR. The table shows about 89,000 clones, with about 89% occurring only once. Sequenced material: blood. The source is a man between 25 and 39 years old in good health.

The chain couples TRBV27 to TRBJ2-3; D gene ambiguous. CDR3 length: 13 residues. Per germline, CDR1 MNHEY and CDR2 SMNVEV (reference sequence). Trimming took off 4 bases at V and 2 bases at J, with 7 bases between the two ends. In nucleotides, the CDR3 is TGTGCCAGCAGTTCCCTCCTCACAGATACGCAGTATTTT. It is translated as CASSSLLTDTQYF.

The J gene is TRBJ1-1, the V gene TRBV6-1; no clear D gene. V lost 1 base to trimming and J lost 0 bases, with 6 bases between them. This CDR3 has 14 residues. Germline V CDR1 and CDR2: MNHNS, SASEGT. In DNA form, the CDR3 reads TGTGCCAGCAGTGAAGGCACCTTGAACACTGAAGCTTTCTTT. Translation gives CASSEGTLNTEAFF.

In this sample, this clone turned up a few times. CDR3 sequence reads: CASSQVTGSRQPQHF. CDR3 coding DNA: TGCGCCAGCAGCCAAGTAACAGGGAGTAGGCAGCCCCAGCATTTT. J is TRBJ1-5 and V is TRBV4-1; a possible D gene is TRBD1 (6 bases). The length of the CDR3 is 15 residues. Per the germline V gene, CDR1 is MGHRA and CDR2 is YSYEKL. V shed 1 base and J shed 7 bases, with 14 bases lying between them.

The chain uses TRBV4-2 and TRBJ1-2; 7 nucleotides match TRBD1. V was pared by 7 bases and J by 0 bases, with 5 bases of the junction left unmatched. The length of the CDR3 is 14 residues. CDR1 is LGHNA, CDR2 YNFKEQ, per germline. CDR3 sequence (DNA): TGTGCCAGCACTAAAGGGGGCACTAACTATGGCTACACCTTC. This codes for CASTKGGTNYGYTF.

The chain joins TRBV19 to TRBJ2-2, with a possible D match to TRBD1 (6 bases). The CDR3 runs 17 residues. V lost 5 bases and J 4 bases, leaving 20 bases between the germline ends. Germline CDR1 reads LNHDA; CDR2 reads SQIVND (reference sequence). CDR3 DNA sequence: TGTGCCAGTAGTCCCCCAGGGGTGGGGGTAATCACCGGGGAGCTGTTTTTT. The encoded protein is CASSPPGVGVITGELFF.